Following are 21 T cell receptor beta chains from one sample sequenced in a study of CD4+ T cells in melanoma (dated by TCRdb to the early 2020s). The library was prepared using the immunoSEQ multiplex PCR assay. Drawn from immuneACCESS, this table holds only the in-frame rearrangements with V and J called that TCRdb kept. Clones are partly lost; checked studies trace under half to an unresolved V gene and leave the rest unexplained. This sample gives around 10,000 clones in total; approximately 68% of them show up just once. Less than 15% of the sample is held by the ten biggest clonotypes. Sequenced sample: cells from a culture (not recorded whether cultured in vitro). The source is a human donor with melanoma.

The CDR3 region has the DNA TGTGCCAGCAGCTTATTTTCGGGCGGGAAAAGCACAGATACGCAGTATTTT. Amino acids: CASSLFSGGKSTDTQYF. This chain joins TRBV7-8 and TRBJ2-3, with a weak D call TRBD2 (6 bases). Germline assignment: CDR1 SGHVS and CDR2 FQNEAQ. V was trimmed by 2 bases and J by 0 bases, leaving 15 bases between them. This CDR3 is 17 amino acids long.

Comment on this clone: At one end, the junction sequence differs from germline, possibly due to a read error. This chain uses TRBV5-4 with TRBJ1-2; TRBD1 might be the D (6 bases). The CDR3 spans 15 residues. Per germline, CDR1 SGHNT and CDR2 YYREEE (reference sequence). The CDR3 DNA sequence: TGCGCCAGCAGCCGGGAGGACAGCGCTAACTATGGCTACACCTTC. Protein: CASSREDSANYGYTF.

This chain connects TRBV19 to TRBJ1-5, with TRBD1 as a possible D gene (5 bases). The CDR3 consists of 15 residues. Germline CDR1 is LNHDA and CDR2 is SQIVND (reference sequence). The V end lost 5 bases, the J end lost 3 bases, and 14 bases lay between the germline ends. CDR3 DNA sequence: TGTGCCAGTAGTGCCAGAGACAGTCCCAATCAGCCCCAGCATTTT. It encodes CASSARDSPNQPQHF.

Comments on this clone: One junction end does not reproduce the germline sequence, and a read error may be involved. This sequence joins TRBV4-2 and TRBJ1-1; 8 bases line up with TRBD1. This CDR3 comprises 13 residues. Germline loops: CDR1 LGHNA, CDR2 YNFKEQ. The CDR3 DNA follows: TGTGCCAGCAGCAAAGACAGGGGACAGGAAGCTTTCTTT. Its translation: CASSKDRGQEAFF.

The rearrangement uses TRBV12-5 and TRBJ1-4; unclear D gene. With 6 bases removed from V and 4 bases from J, the gap between germline ends came to 12 bases. CDR1 and CDR2 (germline): LGHNT, FRNRAP. This CDR3 region has 14 residues. CDR3 protein: CASGPRGGNEKLFF. The CDR3 DNA is TGTGCTAGTGGCCCCCGCGGAGGTAATGAAAAACTGTTTTTT. Looking up the rest from reference TRBV12-5 and TRBJ1-4 gives the full variable domain: DARVTQTPRHKVTEMGQEVTMRCQPILGHNTVFWYRQTMMQGLELLAYFRNRAPLDDSGMPKDRFSAEMPDATLATLKIQPSEPRDSAVYFCASGPRGGNEKLFFGSGTQLSVL.

This chain joins TRBV10-1 and TRBJ2-1; D unresolved. Trimming removed 0 bases at V and 15 bases at J, with 18 bases between. Looked up from germline, CDR1 is WNHNN and CDR2 is SYGVQD (reference sequence). This CDR3 has 14 amino acids. The CDR3 is CASSESPNLHGRFF. The CDR3 region has the DNA TGCGCCAGCAGTGAGTCGCCAAACCTACACGGGCGGTTCTTC.

This clone was counted a few times. The chain combines TRBV4-2 with TRBJ2-7, with D perhaps matching TRBD1 (5 bases). V was cut by 4 bases and J by 3 bases, with 10 bases left in between. This CDR3 is built from 13 residues. CDR1 is LGHNA and CDR2 is YNFKEQ in the germline V gene. This chain's CDR3 is CASSPGQFYEQYF. The CDR3 DNA sequence: TGTGCCAGCAGCCCCGGACAATTCTACGAGCAGTACTTC.

The gene calls are TRBV6-6 and TRBJ2-3; D call uncertain. Germline V gene sequence: CDR1 MNHNY, CDR2 SVGAGI (reference sequence). CDR3 size: 13 residues. V shed 2 bases and J shed 2 bases, with 5 bases lying between them. Here the CDR3 DNA reads TGTGCCAGCAGTTACCGGGTCACAGATACGCAGTATTTT. This gives the protein CASSYRVTDTQYF.

This clone was found a few times. This chain joins TRBV2 and TRBJ2-3; no clear D gene. Trimming cost V 4 bases and J 2 bases, with 10 bases left between them. There are 14 residues in the CDR3. Germline CDR1 reads SNHLY; CDR2 reads FYNNEI. The CDR3 protein is CASSGALVTDTQYF. The CDR3 nucleotides read TGTGCCAGCAGTGGTGCCCTAGTCACAGATACGCAGTATTTT.

The J gene is TRBJ2-1, the V gene TRBV2; D is possibly TRBD1 (6 bases). The CDR3 is 13 residues long. Looked up from germline, CDR1 is SNHLY and CDR2 is FYNNEI. The V end lost 7 bases, the J end lost 8 bases, and 15 bases lay between the germline ends. The CDR3 sequence is CASMGYTGHEQFF. The DNA for the CDR3 is TGTGCCAGCATGGGATACACAGGGCATGAGCAGTTCTTC.

Concerning this clone itself: One junction end does not reproduce the germline sequence, and a read error may be involved. The V gene is TRBV6-5, the J gene TRBJ2-7; D is uncertain. Per germline, CDR1 MNHEY and CDR2 SVGAGI. The CDR3 extends over 13 amino acids. The CDR3 DNA is TGTGCCATCAGTGCGAACGGAATGGGCGAGCAGTACTTC. Protein: CAISANGMGEQYF.

Here the CDR3 reads CASSQVWRGRLAEQYF. The CDR3 DNA is TGTGCCAGCAGCCAAGTTTGGAGGGGGCGCTTGGCCGAGCAGTACTTC. This chain links TRBV5-6 with TRBJ2-7, with D tentatively TRBD1 (7 bases). Per germline, CDR1 SGHDT and CDR2 YYEEEE. V lost 4 bases and J lost 6, with 23 bases in between. CDR3 length equals 16 residues.

This clone was recorded a few times. The rearrangement uses TRBV5-1 and TRBJ1-2; 10 bases are shared with TRBD1. CDR1 and CDR2 (germline): SGHRS, YFSETQ. The CDR3 runs to 14 residues. V lost 0 bases and J lost 8; bases outside the gene matches: 4. CDR3 bases: TGCGCCAGCAGCTTGGGGGGGACAGGGGTCGGCTACACCTTC. This translates into CASSLGGTGVGYTF.

This clone occurred a few times. The V and J genes are TRBV4-2 and TRBJ2-2; no clear D. Trimming cost V 6 bases and J 3 bases, with 11 bases left between them. CDR1 is LGHNA and CDR2 is YNFKEQ in the germline V gene. This CDR3 is 14 amino acids long. The CDR3 sequence: CASRGPRYTGELFF. CDR3 DNA sequence: TGTGCCAGCAGGGGCCCTCGCTACACCGGGGAGCTGTTTTTT.

The V call is TRBV5-4, the J call TRBJ2-1, with a weak D call TRBD1 (6 bases). Germline CDR1 and CDR2: SGHNT and YYREEE (reference sequence). The CDR3 runs to 17 residues. V was shortened by 0 bases and J by 2 bases, with 15 bases between the two germline ends. CDR3 in DNA: TGTGCCAGCAGCTTGGGGGGGCGGGCGGCTCCCTACAATGAGCAGTTCTTC. This encodes CASSLGGRAAPYNEQFF. Combining the CDR3 with reference TRBV5-4 and TRBJ2-1 gives the whole variable domain ETGVTQSPTHLIKTRGQQVTLRCSSQSGHNTVSWYQQALGQGPQFIFQYYREEENGRGNFPPRFSGLQFPNYSSELNVNALELDDSALYLCASSLGGRAAPYNEQFFGPGTRLTVL.

This chain connects TRBV6-1 to TRBJ1-2, with D possibly matching TRBD1 (5 bases). CDR1 is MNHNS, CDR2 SASEGT, per germline. The CDR3 has 13 amino acids. Trimming removed 6 bases from V and 4 bases from J, with 12 bases in between. CDR3 DNA: TGTGCCAGCAGGGTAACAGGCCTCTATGGCTACACCTTC. This codes for CASRVTGLYGYTF.

The V call is TRBV30, the J call TRBJ1-6; D unresolved. Per the germline V gene, CDR1 is GTSNPN and CDR2 is SVGIG (reference sequence). This CDR3 contains 16 residues. V dropped 3 bases and J dropped 10 bases, with 22 bases sitting between them. The CDR3 sequence is CAWSLLTGRLGSPLHF. The CDR3 nucleotides read TGTGCCTGGAGCTTACTGACCGGGAGGCTGGGGTCACCCCTCCACTTT. The full variable domain, its missing parts supplied by reference TRBV30 and TRBJ1-6, is SQTIHQWPATLVQPVGSPLSLECTVEGTSNPNLYWYRQAAGRGLQLLFYSVGIGQISSEVPQNLSASRPQDRQFILSSKKLLLSDSGFYLCAWSLLTGRLGSPLHFGNGTRLTVT.

This chain links TRBV6-5 with TRBJ1-2; TRBD1 aligns across 8 bases. The CDR3 runs 13 residues. Losses at the gene ends were 5 bases for V and 4 bases for J; bases not matched to a gene: 3. Germline V gene sequence: CDR1 MNHEY, CDR2 SVGAGI. CDR3 in amino acids: CASSGDRSYGYTF. The CDR3 nucleotides read TGTGCCAGCAGTGGGGACAGGAGCTATGGCTACACCTTC.

V usage is TRBV30 and J usage is TRBJ2-1, with unresolved D. Germline V gene lookup returns CDR1 GTSNPN and CDR2 SVGIG (reference sequence). The CDR3 is made up of 13 amino acids. V was clipped by 0 bases and J by 9 bases, with 12 bases between them. The CDR3, as DNA: TGTGCCTGGAGTGTACAAGTGGGCGGTGAGCAGTTCTTC. This sequence encodes CAWSVQVGGEQFF. Looking up the rest from reference TRBV30 and TRBJ2-1 gives the full variable domain: SQTIHQWPATLVQPVGSPLSLECTVEGTSNPNLYWYRQAAGRGLQLLFYSVGIGQISSEVPQNLSASRPQDRQFILSSKKLLLSDSGFYLCAWSVQVGGEQFFGPGTRLTVL.

This sequence joins TRBV27 and TRBJ1-1; no definite D call. The germline V and J ends were trimmed by 6 bases and 4 bases, with 12 bases remaining between them. CDR1 MNHEY and CDR2 SMNVEV come from the germline V gene (reference sequence). There are 13 residues in the CDR3. The CDR3 bases are TGTGCCAGCAGGAAAACAGACTTCACTGAAGCTTTCTTT. This translates into CASRKTDFTEAFF.

This chain uses TRBV5-5 with TRBJ1-2; no reliable D call. V lost 1 base, J lost 8 bases, and 15 bases lay in between. Germline V gene sequence: CDR1 SGHKS, CDR2 YYEKEE (reference sequence). The CDR3 extends over 14 amino acids. CDR3 protein: CASSLPDALWGYTF. The DNA for the CDR3 is TGTGCCAGCAGCTTGCCCGACGCGCTATGGGGCTACACCTTC. The full variable domain, rest sourced from reference TRBV5-5 and TRBJ1-2, is DAGVTQSPTHLIKTRGQQVTLRCSPISGHKSVSWYQQVLGQGPQFIFQYYEKEERGRGNFPDRFSARQFPNYSSELNVNALLLGDSALYLCASSLPDALWGYTFGSGTRLTVV.